What follows are 11 T cell receptor beta chains derived from one specimen sequenced in a study of T cell repertoires in cytomegalovirus infection (dated by TCRdb to 2018 to 2020). Sample treatment or condition, as interpreted from the label and publication: in vitro stimulation with specific CMV peptide epitopes to enrich CMV-specific T cells. Antigens for these TCRs are unknown. The reads were generated on an Illumina HiSeq 1500. TCRdb trimmed public reads at Q25 via fastp, called clones via MiXCR and kept in-frame beta chains. CDR3 protein duplicates are merged, each entry listing the most common genes and DNA. Within this sample are hundreds of thousands of distinct CDR3 sequences, with around a third of them counted one time only. Roughly 20% of the sample is held by the ten biggest clonotypes. This sample comprised cultured PBMCs, obtained from culture after CMV antigen stimulation. The receptors were gathered from a human donor in good health (CMV status not recorded). Some clones in this sample may be carry-over from other donors' samples.

This clonotype has only a few counts. The CDR3 protein is CASSQTPNTGELFF. CDR3 nucleotides: TGTGCCAGCAGCCAGACTCCGAACACCGGGGAGCTGTTTTTT. V and J are TRBV7-9 and TRBJ2-2, with D uncertain. V lost 5 bases and J lost 0, with 7 bases in between. In germline, CDR1 is SEHNR, CDR2 FQNEAQ (reference sequence). The CDR3 consists of 14 residues.

The V and J genes are TRBV12-3 or TRBV12-4 and TRBJ2-7; D remains ambiguous. V was shortened by 6 bases and J by 0 bases, with 12 bases between the two germline ends. The CDR3 loop spans 14 amino acids. CDR3 loop: CASSPWLSSYEQYF. In DNA, the CDR3 is TGTGCCAGCAGCCCGTGGTTAAGCTCCTACGAGCAGTACTTC.

This clonotype was seen a few times. The chain combines TRBV27 with TRBJ2-1; TRBD1 agrees at 7 bases. Germline V gene data show CDR1 as MNHEY and CDR2 as SMNVEV (reference sequence). Trimming took 7 bases from V and 7 from J; bases not matched to a gene: 13. The CDR3 has 15 amino acids. Written as DNA, the CDR3 is TGTGCCAGCAATAACCCCAGACAGGGTATGAATGAGCAGTTCTTC. Translation gives CASNNPRQGMNEQFF.

Many counts were recorded for this clonotype. This chain links TRBV7-2 with TRBJ2-7; D call uncertain. Germline CDR1 SGHTA, CDR2 FQGNSA. This CDR3 region has 13 residues. Deletions cut 2 bases from V and 2 bases from J, with 7 bases between. DNA of the CDR3: TGTGCCAGCAGCTTAAGTTCGGCCTACGAGCAGTACTTC. It is translated as CASSLSSAYEQYF.

V is TRBV11-2 and J is TRBJ2-1, with D possibly called TRBD1 or TRBD2 (6 bases each). In germline, CDR1 is SGHAT, CDR2 FQNNGV. V dropped 1 base and J dropped 8 bases, with 21 bases sitting between them. The CDR3 runs 17 residues. CDR3 sequence (DNA): TGTGCCAGCAGCTTAGCCCCCGGCGCTAGTGGGGGGCATGAGCAGTTCTTC. Its protein is CASSLAPGASGGHEQFF.

This clonotype was recorded at least ten times. This chain links TRBV7-2 with TRBJ2-5; TRBD2 agrees at 11 bases. The CDR3 extends over 15 amino acids. Germline lookup yields CDR1 SGHTA and CDR2 FQGNSA. With 3 bases clipped from V and 5 bases from J, the junction kept 5 bases outside the gene matches. This CDR3 is CASSFSGGAGETQYF. As DNA, the CDR3 is TGTGCCAGCAGCTTTAGCGGGGGGGCCGGGGAGACCCAGTACTTC.

The J gene is TRBJ2-6, the V gene TRBV7-8; TRBD1 matches 9 bases. Germline-derived CDR1 and CDR2 are SGHVS and FQNEAQ. This CDR3 is 16 amino acids long. The junction had 8 bases not matched to a gene; V was cut back by 2 bases and J by 9 bases. The CDR3 spells CASSLLGPGQGNVLTF. CDR3 DNA: TGTGCCAGCAGCTTACTGGGGCCGGGACAGGGCAACGTCCTGACTTTC.

This clonotype has ten or more counts. J is TRBJ2-7 and V is TRBV7-6; D possibly corresponds to TRBD1 (5 bases). Germline V gives CDR1 SGHVS, CDR2 FNYEAQ. This CDR3 region has 15 residues. Trimming took 5 bases from V and 0 from J, leaving 14 bases between them. CDR3 DNA sequence: TGTGCCAGCAGCCTCCGTACTGGGGCCTCCTACGAGCAGTACTTC. The encoded protein is CASSLRTGASYEQYF.

This clonotype has only a few counts. The genes are TRBV5-6 and TRBJ1-5, with 10 nucleotides matching TRBD1. After removal of 4 bases from V and 5 bases from J, the junction contained 6 bases not matched to a gene. Germline assignment: CDR1 SGHDT and CDR2 YYEEEE. The CDR3 runs 15 residues. CDR3 coding DNA: TGTGCCAGCAGCAAAGGGACAGGGGTTCATCAGCCCCAGCATTTT. As protein: CASSKGTGVHQPQHF.

This clonotype was counted only a few times. This rearrangement joins TRBV11-2 to TRBJ2-1, with a weak D call TRBD1 (5 bases). V lost 7 bases and J 0 bases, leaving 13 bases between the germline ends. The CDR3 length is 15 residues. CDR1 and CDR2 from the germline V gene are SGHAT and FQNNGV. CDR3 residues: CASTSGASSYNEQFF. CDR3 DNA: TGTGCCAGCACCTCTGGGGCGAGCTCCTACAATGAGCAGTTCTTC.

The V gene is TRBV2, the J gene TRBJ2-5; D gene unclear. Germline V lookup: CDR1 SNHLY, CDR2 FYNNEI. The CDR3 spans 13 residues. Trimming took off 4 bases at V and 5 bases at J, with 11 bases between the two ends. The CDR3 protein is CASSGVDSETQYF. The CDR3 DNA reads as TGTGCCAGCAGTGGGGTGGATTCCGAGACCCAGTACTTC.